Presented here are 21 T cell receptor beta chains from one specimen sequenced in a study of T cell responses to AZD1222 COVID-19 vaccine (dated by TCRdb to the early 2020s). The sample's time point label, in plain terms: about 28 days (+/-7) after the second vaccine dose. Libraries were constructed by the immunoSEQ multiplex PCR assay. TCRdb stores this immuneACCESS table with in-frame sequences only. Part of the clones is absent; in the studies checked, under half of the shortfall reflects unresolved V genes, and no reason is known for the rest. For this sample there are approximately 110,000 clones; about 90% appear just once. The top ten clones comprise approximately 8% of the sample. The sample in question was peripheral blood, obtained 28 days after the second AZD1222 dose. Receptor source: an adult who received the AZD1222 COVID-19 vaccine.

The gene calls are TRBV27 and TRBJ1-1, with a weak D call TRBD1 (5 bases). The CDR3 consists of 13 residues. The germline CDR1 and CDR2 sequences are MNHEY and SMNVEV (reference sequence). The V gene lost 7 bases and the J gene lost 1 base, with 10 bases spanning the gap. The CDR3 DNA reads TGTGCCAGCACCCAGGGTCCGAACACTGAAGCTTTCTTT. Translated: CASTQGPNTEAFF.

The rearrangement uses TRBV3-1 (or the pseudogene TRBV3-2) and TRBJ2-4; 9 bases are a match to TRBD1. CDR3 size: 16 residues. V lost 4 bases and J lost 1; bases outside the gene matches: 5. Per the germline V gene, CDR1 is LGHDT and CDR2 is YNNKEL (reference sequence). The CDR3 bases are TGTGCCAGCAGCCGCTCCGGGACAGGGGCCAAAAACATTCAGTACTTC. Its translation is CASSRSGTGAKNIQYF.

The chain combines TRBV28 with TRBJ1-1; no definite D call. CDR1 MDHEN and CDR2 SYDVKM come from the germline V gene. The germline V and J ends were trimmed by 5 bases and 0 bases, with 13 bases remaining between them. The CDR3 covers 15 residues. CDR3 residues: CASSVIGSMNTEAFF. CDR3 sequence (DNA): TGTGCCAGCAGTGTCATCGGGAGCATGAACACTGAAGCTTTCTTT.

The chain recombines TRBV21-1 with TRBJ2-7; the listed D gene, TRBD1, was not tested against the DNA. TRBV21-1 is shown as a pseudogene. CDR3 length: 15 residues. The CDR3, as DNA: TGTGCCAGCAGCCCAGGGACAGGCCCATGGGACGAGCAGTACTTC. Protein sequence: CASSPGTGPWDEQYF.

V gene TRBV6-1 combines with J gene TRBJ1-2, with 8 positions matching TRBD1. The CDR3 loop spans 16 amino acids. Germline values: CDR1 MNHNS, CDR2 SASEGT. Trimming removed 0 bases from V and 6 bases from J; junction bases left unmatched: 9. CDR3 region: CASSEAFRGLLNGYTF. The CDR3 bases are TGTGCCAGCAGTGAAGCGTTCAGGGGGCTACTCAATGGCTACACCTTC.

V and J are TRBV2 and TRBJ2-4; D call uncertain. V lost 2 bases, J lost 7 bases, and 15 bases lay in between. Germline CDR1 and CDR2: SNHLY and FYNNEI. CDR3 length: 15 amino acids. In nucleotides, the CDR3 is TGTGCCAGCAGTGAAAACCTCCCTTCTTGGAACATTCAGTACTTC. Protein product: CASSENLPSWNIQYF.

The chain has TRBV3-1 (or the pseudogene TRBV3-2) and TRBJ1-6, with D unclear. Trimming took 0 bases from V and 6 from J, leaving 15 bases between them. CDR1 and CDR2 (germline): LGHDT, YNNKEL (reference sequence). The CDR3 runs to 17 residues. The DNA for the CDR3 is TGTGCCAGCAGCCAAGAACCCCGGATCTCTGGTAATTCACCCCTCCACTTT. It codes for CASSQEPRISGNSPLHF.

V usage is TRBV6-5 and J usage is TRBJ1-1; the D gene is possibly TRBD1 (5 bases). The germline gives CDR1 MNHEY, CDR2 SVGAGI. V lost 6 bases to trimming and J lost 4 bases, with 18 bases between them. The CDR3 is 15 residues long. The CDR3 nucleotides are TGTGCCAGCAGATCCGTTGGGGCGTTGGCCACTGAAGCTTTCTTT. Its protein product is CASRSVGALATEAFF.

This clone was recorded only once. The chain recombines TRBV1 with TRBJ1-1. TRBV1 is a known pseudogene. This CDR3 comprises 16 residues. CDR3: CTSSRVEVTKVTEAFF. The CDR3 DNA follows: TGCACCAGCAGCCGAGTCGAAGTCACTAAAGTTACTGAAGCTTTCTTT.

The chain couples TRBV2 to TRBJ2-3, with 9 bases identical to TRBD2. CDR1 is SNHLY and CDR2 is FYNNEI in the germline V gene. Germline trimming cut 4 bases from V and 2 bases from J; bases unmatched to any gene: 4. This CDR3 spans 15 amino acids. In DNA, the CDR3 is TGTGCCAGCAGTGGAGCTAGCGGGGTCACAGATACGCAGTATTTT. It yields the protein CASSGASGVTDTQYF.

This clone was observed a single time. J is TRBJ2-2 and V is TRBV6-5, with 7 nucleotides matching TRBD1. Germline lookup yields CDR1 MNHEY and CDR2 SVGAGI. The CDR3 is 14 residues long. After removal of 6 bases from V and 6 bases from J, the junction contained 7 bases not matched to a gene. Here the CDR3 reads CASRNPGTAGELFF. The CDR3 DNA is TGTGCCAGCAGGAACCCTGGGACAGCCGGGGAGCTGTTTTTT.

The genes are TRBV27 and TRBJ2-5, with TRBD1 matching 10 bases. Germline CDR1 and CDR2: MNHEY and SMNVEV (reference sequence). V lost 6 bases and J lost 5; bases outside the gene matches: 3. CDR3 length: 13 amino acids. This CDR3 is CASRLDRGETQYF. The DNA of the CDR3 is TGTGCCAGCAGATTGGACAGGGGGGAGACCCAGTACTTC.

CDR3 DNA sequence: TGTGCCAGCAGCTATGGGGGACAGGCGATAGCGCTCTCCGGCGGGGAGCTGTTTTTT. Its protein is CASSYGGQAIALSGGELFF. J is TRBJ2-2 and V is TRBV21-1; TRBD1 is the table's D call, not checked against the DNA. TRBV21-1 is a pseudogene. This CDR3 spans 19 amino acids.

This chain joins TRBV5-1 and TRBJ2-7; weak D call: TRBD1 (6 bases). The CDR3 runs 14 residues. CDR1 and CDR2 from the germline V gene are SGHRS and YFSETQ. Trimming pared 6 bases from V and 3 bases from J, leaving 16 bases between. The CDR3 is CASTIETGRYEQYF. In nucleotides, the CDR3 is TGCGCCAGCACCATCGAGACAGGACGCTACGAGCAGTACTTC.

This clone was seen only once. The V call is TRBV14, the J call TRBJ1-2; D is ambiguous. The CDR3 totals 13 residues. V was clipped by 0 bases and J by 3 bases, with 5 bases between them. Germline V gene lookup returns CDR1 SGHDN and CDR2 FVKESK. The CDR3 DNA is TGTGCCAGCAGCCAAGACTTAGACTATGGCTACACCTTC. The encoded protein is CASSQDLDYGYTF.

The V gene is TRBV28, the J gene TRBJ2-1, with 7 bases aligning to TRBD1. The germline gives CDR1 MDHEN, CDR2 SYDVKM. CDR3 length: 11 amino acids. J lost 16 bases, V lost 4 bases, and 7 bases had no gene match. The CDR3 region is CASSSRQGPFF. Written as DNA, the CDR3 is TGTGCCAGCAGTTCCCGACAGGGCCCTTTCTTC.

The chain has TRBV2 and TRBJ1-1; TRBD1 matches at 8 bases. The CDR3 spans 15 residues. The germline gives CDR1 SNHLY, CDR2 FYNNEI. The ends lost 6 bases at V and 0 bases at J; junction bases unmatched: 6. The CDR3 bases are TGTGCCAGCAGAGGACAGGGCCCGATGAACACTGAAGCTTTCTTT. Translated, it gives CASRGQGPMNTEAFF. Based on the CDR3 plus reference TRBV2 and TRBJ1-1, the full variable domain is EPEVTQTPSHQVTQMGQEVILRCVPISNHLYFYWYRQILGQKVEFLVSFYNNEISEKSEIFDDQFSVERPDGSNFTLKIRSTKLEDSAMYFCASRGQGPMNTEAFFGQGTRLTVV.

The chain employs TRBV19 and TRBJ2-3, with TRBD1 as a possible D gene (6 bases). The CDR3 extends over 14 amino acids. The germline gives CDR1 LNHDA, CDR2 SQIVND (reference sequence). The germline V and J ends were trimmed by 3 bases and 2 bases, with 9 bases remaining between them. For the CDR3, the DNA is TGTGCCAGTAGTATCGGACAGAACACAGATACGCAGTATTTT. Amino acids: CASSIGQNTDTQYF.

The chain recombines TRBV27 with TRBJ1-6; a weak D match, TRBD1 (5 bases). The CDR3 covers 14 residues. Germline CDR1 is MNHEY and CDR2 is SMNVEV (reference sequence). The V end lost 2 bases, the J end lost 9 bases, and 11 bases lay between the germline ends. The CDR3, as DNA: TGTGCCAGCAGTTTACCGGGGGTGGTTTCACCCCTCCACTTT. It is translated as CASSLPGVVSPLHF.

This sequence joins TRBV6-5 and TRBJ1-2, with 7 bases aligning to TRBD1. Germline lookup yields CDR1 MNHEY and CDR2 SVGAGI. The CDR3 is made up of 15 amino acids. The J segment lost 4 bases and the V segment lost 6 bases, leaving 11 bases of the junction unmatched. DNA for the CDR3: TGTGCCAGCAGCCGAGGGGAGGGGGCCTCCTATGGCTACACCTTC. The encoded protein is CASSRGEGASYGYTF.

V and J are TRBV12-3 or TRBV12-4 and TRBJ2-7; a possible D gene is TRBD1 (6 bases). There are 13 residues in the CDR3. V lost 3 bases and J lost 5, with 11 bases in between. CDR3 in DNA: TGTGCCAGCAGTTTGGTAGGGGGTCACGAGCAGTACTTC. Translated: CASSLVGGHEQYF.